The subject of this entry is one T cell receptor (beta chain). Its target is not known. The data stem from a study of blood T cells in healthy people across ages. Regarding the study as a whole: Long-lived donors exceeded aged donors in naive CD4+ cells and diversity. The study lacked donor CMV status, which possibly confounded expanded clonotype changes.

The use of a sample-barcoded 5' primer and a J-beta primer mix characterized a second PCR of about 6 to 11 cycles. TCRdb reprocessed the 5' RACE reads with MiXCR, giving one entry per CDR3 protein. The data hold some 1,000,000 distinct CDR3 sequences, with around 25% observed a single time. Trimming removed 4 bases at V and 10 bases at J, with 13 bases between. The CDR3 extends over 13 amino acids. Germline-derived CDR1 and CDR2 are LGHNA and YSLEER. These data also formed part of another study, on T cells of mothers and their children. That source notes: The study sampled a few healthy Caucasian mothers and their six children. Per 15 ul, 1.5 ug of RNA was used, with all extracted RNA going into cDNA synthesis.

Sequencing used blood. The V and J genes are TRBV4-3 and TRBJ1-4, with D possibly matching TRBD1 (5 bases). The origin of this receptor is a girl aged 2 to 9 in good health. CDR3 in amino acids: CASSLSAGAKLFF. CDR3 DNA: TGCGCCAGCAGCCTCAGCGCTGGGGCAAAACTGTTTTTT.